The rows below give T cell receptor beta chains drawn from one sample of a study of early T cells in non-severe SARS-CoV-2 infection. Using its own MiXCR run on the 5' RACE reads, TCRdb lists one record per CDR3 protein. The sample consists of around 67,000 distinct CDR3 sequences, around 13% of them appearing once. Specimen: whole blood. These receptors came from an adult who was a healthcare worker with PCR-confirmed SARS-CoV-2 infection or an uninfected control (not recorded which). The CDR3 runs from the conserved cysteine through the conserved F or W. Each record gives: V gene, clone size, J gene, CDR3 protein. The size field is filled for only some rows; it gives once, few, many or a size class.

TRBV28	many	TRBJ2-7	CASSPPLTRVSYEQYF
TRBV5-1	many	TRBJ1-1	CASSPSGVPTEAFF
TRBV13	.	TRBJ2-7	CASVLGQGPYEQYF
TRBV5-8	many	TRBJ1-1	CASLKSGRMNTEAFF
TRBV15	many	TRBJ2-7	CATSRGLAGNNEQYF
TRBV10-3	.	TRBJ2-7	CAISGTSYEQYF
TRBV20-1	many	TRBJ1-1	CSAGLRDTEAFF
TRBV12-3/TRBV12-4	.	TRBJ1-1	CASSLRGQGNTEAFF
TRBV20-1	many	TRBJ2-7	CSASGGLAGTYEQYF
TRBV29-1	.	TRBJ1-4	CSALTGREKLFF
TRBV20-1	many	TRBJ2-1	CSASRAYEQFF
TRBV5-4	few	TRBJ2-3	CASSLAGGPLLSDTQYF
TRBV28	medium-sized	TRBJ2-7	CASSFSRGRGPDEQYF
TRBV6-2/TRBV6-3	many	TRBJ1-1	CAVGTATTQAFF
TRBV7-2	.	TRBJ2-3	CASSTSGGNTDTQYF
TRBV10-1	.	TRBJ2-2	CARSVSGSVNTGELFF
TRBV20-1	once	TRBJ2-1	CSARGTSGRFVGNEQFF
TRBV28	many	TRBJ1-5	CASRYSGTGSNQPQHF
TRBV19	many	TRBJ2-2	CASSSGTGVYTGELFF
TRBV11-2	many	TRBJ1-5	CASSLLSGARQPQHF
TRBV19	many	TRBJ2-3	CASSPSGGGPSTDTQYF
TRBV12-3/TRBV12-4	many	TRBJ2-1	CASSLSGRDNEQFF